Below, 31 T cell receptor beta chains from the same sample are listed, as sequenced in a study of T cell repertoires in cytomegalovirus infection. Their target antigens are unknown. TCRdb independently ran MiXCR on the reads; one entry per CDR3 protein. The sample carries under 200,000 distinct CDR3 sequences, less than 25% recorded once. This specimen was CD8+ T cells from cultured PBMCs, taken from culture after CMV antigen stimulation. The origin of the receptors is a human donor in good health (CMV status not recorded). Some clones in this sample may be carry-over from other donors' samples.

The V gene is TRBV7-8, the J gene TRBJ2-5; weak D call: TRBD1 (6 bases). The CDR3 has 15 residues. The germline V gene encodes CDR1 SGHVS and CDR2 FQNEAQ. The V gene lost 1 base and the J gene lost 3 bases, with 12 bases spanning the gap. The CDR3 coding sequence is TGTGCCAGCAGCTTAGAGGGGGAATCGGAAGAGACCCAGTACTTC. The encoded protein is CASSLEGESEETQYF. Based on the CDR3 plus reference TRBV7-8 and TRBJ2-5, the full variable domain is GAGVSQSPRYKVAKRGQDVALRCDPISGHVSLFWYQQALGQGPEFLTYFQNEAQLDKSGLPSDRFFAERPEGSVSTLKIQRTQQEDSAVYLCASSLEGESEETQYFGPGTRLLVL.

This clonotype was detected a few times. The chain joins TRBV7-9 to TRBJ2-3; 13 bases map to TRBD2. Per germline, CDR1 SEHNR and CDR2 FQNEAQ (reference sequence). There are 15 residues in the CDR3. The V segment lost 4 bases and the J segment 7 bases; nucleotides outside the gene matches: 5. The CDR3 bases are TGTGCCAGCAGCTCCACTAGCGGGGGGGCATATACGCAGTATTTT. As protein: CASSSTSGGAYTQYF.

The gene calls are TRBV7-6 and TRBJ2-7; D unclear. This CDR3 is built from 16 residues. With 0 bases removed from V and 0 bases from J, the gap between germline ends came to 12 bases. The germline V gene has CDR1 SGHVS and CDR2 FNYEAQ. The DNA of the CDR3 is TGTGCCAGCAGCTTAGCGCAACAGCCCACCTCCTACGAGCAGTACTTC. It codes for CASSLAQQPTSYEQYF.

This clonotype was observed a few times. The chain employs TRBV28 and TRBJ1-2; D is undetermined. The V gene lost 5 bases and the J gene lost 4 bases, with 14 bases spanning the gap. The CDR3 has 14 residues. CDR1 MDHEN and CDR2 SYDVKM come from the germline V gene. The CDR3 spells CASSNLRVGYGYTF. CDR3 nucleotide sequence: TGTGCCAGCAGTAATCTAAGGGTCGGCTATGGCTACACCTTC.

This clonotype has more than one count but fewer than ten. The rearrangement links TRBV3-1 to TRBJ2-1; D remains ambiguous. V was shortened by 2 bases and J by 7 bases, with 12 bases between the two germline ends. Per the germline V gene, CDR1 is LGHDT and CDR2 is YNNKEL (reference sequence). CDR3 length: 14 residues. CDR3 DNA sequence: TGTGCCAGCAGCCAACGGCTGCAGAAGAATGAGCAGTTCTTC. Protein: CASSQRLQKNEQFF.

This sequence joins TRBV7-9 and TRBJ2-5; 11 bases are a match to TRBD1. V trimming: 5 bases; J trimming: 5 bases; junction bases outside the gene matches: 7. The V gene's germline CDR1 is SEHNR and CDR2 FQNEAQ (reference sequence). The CDR3 is 15 residues long. The CDR3 DNA follows: TGTGCCAGCAGCCAGCCGGGACAGGGGGTTGAGACCCAGTACTTC. Translating it yields CASSQPGQGVETQYF.

The gene calls are TRBV7-9 and TRBJ1-2; possibly TRBD1 for D (6 bases). Trimming pared 3 bases from V and 0 bases from J, leaving 11 bases between. Germline V gives CDR1 SEHNR, CDR2 FQNEAQ (reference sequence). The CDR3 runs to 15 residues. For the CDR3, the DNA is TGTGCCAGCAGCTTCGACAGGAACCCTAACTATGGCTACACCTTC. The encoded protein is CASSFDRNPNYGYTF.

By sample share, this clonotype is medium-sized. The chain joins TRBV2 to TRBJ1-1, with D unclear. Looked up from germline, CDR1 is SNHLY and CDR2 is FYNNEI. The ends were cut back, 2 bases at V and 8 bases at J, with 9 bases in the middle. There are 12 residues in the CDR3. Here the CDR3 DNA reads TGTGCCAGCAGTGAACTGGGCACCGAAGCTTTCTTT. Its protein is CASSELGTEAFF.

V is TRBV20-1 and J is TRBJ2-7, with 7 bases fitting TRBD1. CDR3 length: 13 amino acids. V was clipped by 3 bases and J by 2 bases; unmatched bases: 4. Germline CDR1 is DFQATT and CDR2 is SNEGSKA (reference sequence). CDR3 in amino acids: CSASRDSTYEQYF. DNA of the CDR3: TGCAGTGCTAGTAGGGACAGCACCTACGAGCAGTACTTC.

V is TRBV6-1 and J is TRBJ2-6; D is possibly TRBD1 or TRBD2 (5 bases each). V was shortened by 8 bases and J by 3 bases, with 17 bases between the two germline ends. CDR1 is MNHNS and CDR2 is SASEGT in the germline V gene. The CDR3 sequence is 16 residues long. The CDR3 protein is CASLGRVRGGANVLTF. CDR3 bases: TGTGCCAGCCTGGGACGGGTGAGAGGTGGGGCCAACGTCCTGACTTTC.

This clonotype was recorded a few times. V is TRBV7-8 and J is TRBJ1-1; D is possibly TRBD1 (6 bases). Per the germline V gene, CDR1 is SGHVS and CDR2 is FQNEAQ. V lost 2 bases to trimming and J lost 1 base, with 8 bases between them. CDR3 size: 14 residues. The DNA of the CDR3 is TGTGCCAGCAGCTTACCGACAGGGAACACTGAAGCTTTCTTT. It yields the protein CASSLPTGNTEAFF.

The chain carries TRBV28 and TRBJ2-5; D not resolved. Germline V gene lookup returns CDR1 MDHEN and CDR2 SYDVKM. V gave up 6 bases and J gave up 0 bases, with 8 bases separating them. The CDR3 totals 13 residues. The CDR3 DNA is TGTGCCAGCAGCCGTCACAACCAAGAGACCCAGTACTTC. Amino acid sequence: CASSRHNQETQYF.

In this sample, this clonotype turned up a few times. The chain has TRBV12-3 or TRBV12-4 and TRBJ1-1, with 7 bases identical to TRBD1. After removal of 3 bases from V and 4 bases from J, the junction contained 5 bases not matched to a gene. The CDR3 is 14 amino acids. In DNA, the CDR3 is TGTGCCAGCAGTTTGACACAGGGGAGCACTGAAGCTTTCTTT. Amino acids: CASSLTQGSTEAFF.

This clonotype turned up a few times. This chain links TRBV6-6 with TRBJ1-1, with D uncertain. The CDR3 has 14 amino acids. The germline V and J ends were trimmed by 7 bases and 5 bases, with 17 bases remaining between them. Germline CDR1 and CDR2: MNHNY and SVGAGI (reference sequence). CDR3: CASTSSLWATEAFF. For the CDR3, the DNA is TGTGCCAGCACCTCATCTTTGTGGGCTACTGAAGCTTTCTTT.

The chain is built from TRBV27 and TRBJ2-3; tentatively, D is TRBD2 (5 bases). Germline-derived CDR1 and CDR2 are MNHEY and SMNVEV (reference sequence). The CDR3 is 15 amino acids. Trimming took off 6 bases at V and 3 bases at J, with 16 bases between the two ends. The CDR3 DNA reads TGTGCCAGCAGCCCCCGAGGGCGCGGGACAGATACGCAGTATTTT. Translation gives CASSPRGRGTDTQYF.

The V and J genes are TRBV7-8 and TRBJ2-1; no firm D call. The CDR3 loop spans 14 amino acids. Germline V CDR1 and CDR2: SGHVS, FQNEAQ. Trimming removed 3 bases at V and 5 bases at J, with 11 bases between. DNA for the CDR3: TGTGCCAGCAGCTTCAGCAGCTCGCACAATGAGCAGTTCTTC. This codes for CASSFSSSHNEQFF.

This sequence joins TRBV25-1 and TRBJ1-2; 10 bases line up with TRBD1. CDR1 and CDR2 from the germline V gene are MGHDK and SYGVNS. CDR3 length equals 14 residues. Trimming removed 7 bases from V and 6 bases from J; junction bases left unmatched: 8. The CDR3 region is CASTGGQGRNGYTF. Written as DNA, the CDR3 is TGTGCCAGCACCGGGGGACAGGGGCGGAATGGCTACACCTTC.

This clonotype was picked up a small number of times. The chain recombines TRBV4-2 with TRBJ2-7, with 11 bases identical to TRBD2. The germline V gene has CDR1 LGHNA and CDR2 YNFKEQ. The CDR3 is 17 residues long. The ends lost 4 bases at V and 2 bases at J; junction bases unmatched: 10. The CDR3 DNA sequence: TGTGCCAGCAGCCGAGCCGACCTAGCGGGGGGAACCTACGAGCAGTACTTC. Translated, it gives CASSRADLAGGTYEQYF.

A few counts support this clonotype. V usage is TRBV7-8 and J usage is TRBJ1-1; a possible D gene is TRBD1 (6 bases). This CDR3 region has 17 residues. Germline V lookup: CDR1 SGHVS, CDR2 FQNEAQ. The V gene lost 5 bases and the J gene lost 0 bases, with 19 bases spanning the gap. The CDR3, as DNA: TGTGCCAGCAGCCCCGAGGGGGGTCTGGGTCTGAACACTGAAGCTTTCTTT. Encoded protein: CASSPEGGLGLNTEAFF.

The chain carries TRBV4-1 and TRBJ2-3; TRBD1 agrees at 7 bases. V lost 3 bases, J lost 4 bases, and 7 bases stayed unmatched. CDR1 MGHRA and CDR2 YSYEKL come from the germline V gene. There are 15 residues in the CDR3. The CDR3 protein is CASSQRDRVPDTQYF. The CDR3 region has the DNA TGCGCCAGCAGCCAGCGCGACAGGGTCCCAGATACGCAGTATTTT.

This chain uses TRBV4-1 with TRBJ1-3; a weak D match, TRBD1 (6 bases). Per the germline V gene, CDR1 is MGHRA and CDR2 is YSYEKL. There are 15 residues in the CDR3. The germline V and J ends were trimmed by 2 bases and 0 bases, with 8 bases remaining between them. Here the CDR3 reads CASSQTTGSGNTIYF. The CDR3 coding sequence is TGCGCCAGCAGCCAAACGACAGGCTCTGGAAACACCATATATTTT.

This rearrangement joins TRBV19 to TRBJ2-3; D perhaps matches TRBD1 (5 bases). CDR1 LNHDA and CDR2 SQIVND come from the germline V gene (reference sequence). Trimming stripped 2 bases from V and 3 bases from J, with 12 bases between. This CDR3 contains 15 residues. The CDR3 DNA sequence: TGTGCCAGTAGTATAATTCCAGGGATAACAGATACGCAGTATTTT. The encoded protein is CASSIIPGITDTQYF.

This chain joins TRBV28 and TRBJ2-7; unclear D gene. The CDR3 consists of 13 residues. The germline gives CDR1 MDHEN, CDR2 SYDVKM. Trimming left V 6 bases short and J 3 bases short, with 12 bases between. The CDR3 coding sequence is TGTGCCAGCAGCTCCCTCCGATTCTACGAGCAGTACTTC. Translated: CASSSLRFYEQYF.

This clonotype was seen only a few times. V usage is TRBV7-2 and J usage is TRBJ2-3, with TRBD2 as a possible D gene (5 bases). This CDR3 comprises 15 residues. V lost 5 bases and J 6 bases, leaving 18 bases between the germline ends. In germline, CDR1 is SGHTA, CDR2 FQGNSA. The CDR3 region is CASSPDWRTRDTQYF. CDR3 sequence (DNA): TGTGCCAGCAGCCCGGACTGGCGTACGAGGGATACGCAGTATTTT.

The chain has TRBV4-3 and TRBJ2-7; D is ambiguous. The CDR3 is 15 residues long. Trimming removed 0 bases at V and 2 bases at J, with 11 bases between. The germline CDR1 and CDR2 sequences are LGHNA and YSLEER. CDR3 amino acids: CASSQEETKTYEQYF. The CDR3 region has the DNA TGCGCCAGCAGCCAAGAGGAGACAAAGACCTACGAGCAGTACTTC.

In its sample, this clonotype was seen a few times. The CDR3 region is CASSLRDRSPIYGYTF. CDR3 coding DNA: TGTGCCAGCAGCTTACGGGACAGATCGCCAATCTATGGCTACACCTTC. The chain combines TRBV7-2 with TRBJ1-2; 7 positions agree with TRBD1. The CDR3 is made up of 16 amino acids. J lost 4 bases, V lost 2 bases, and 10 bases had no gene match. Germline V lookup: CDR1 SGHTA, CDR2 FQGNSA.

The chain links TRBV4-1 to TRBJ2-5; perhaps TRBD1 as D (6 bases). Germline V gene data show CDR1 as MGHRA and CDR2 as YSYEKL. This CDR3 is 15 amino acids long. V lost 3 bases, J lost 5 bases, and 16 bases lay in between. In nucleotides, the CDR3 is TGCGCCAGCAGCCAGGTGTACAGGGTTGGCGAGACCCAGTACTTC. This codes for CASSQVYRVGETQYF.

This clonotype has just a few counts. This chain connects TRBV6-1 to TRBJ1-1, with D hard to call. V dropped 3 bases and J dropped 7 bases, with 15 bases sitting between them. CDR3 length equals 14 residues. The germline CDR1 and CDR2 sequences are MNHNS and SASEGT. The CDR3 DNA reads as TGTGCCAGCAGTGACTCCGAAAGATACGGTGAAGCTTTCTTT. This gives the protein CASSDSERYGEAFF.

This rearrangement joins TRBV20-1 to TRBJ1-2; a possible D gene is TRBD1 (5 bases). Germline CDR1 is DFQATT and CDR2 is SNEGSKA (reference sequence). V dropped 0 bases and J dropped 4 bases, with 9 bases sitting between them. The CDR3 has 13 amino acids. The CDR3 protein is CSAREGQSYGYTF. Written as DNA, the CDR3 is TGCAGTGCTAGAGAGGGGCAAAGCTATGGCTACACCTTC.

The chain couples TRBV3-1 to TRBJ2-5, with 7 positions matching TRBD2. This CDR3 has 16 amino acids. Trimming cost V 1 base and J 0 bases; bases outside gene matches: 5. Germline V gives CDR1 LGHDT, CDR2 YNNKEL (reference sequence). The CDR3 reads CASSQGSGAYQETQYF. CDR3 in DNA: TGTGCCAGCAGCCAAGGCAGCGGGGCGTACCAAGAGACCCAGTACTTC.

This clonotype was seen only a few times. The chain employs TRBV10-2 and TRBJ1-5, with a weak D call TRBD1 (5 bases). V was trimmed by 8 bases and J by 0 bases, leaving 17 bases between them. Germline lookup yields CDR1 WSHSY and CDR2 SAAADI. The CDR3 is 16 amino acids. CDR3 region: CASSKTGGHSNQPQHF. CDR3 nucleotide sequence: TGCGCCAGCTCCAAGACCGGAGGACATAGCAATCAGCCCCAGCATTTT.